The present TCR beta chain was sequenced within a study of T-cell reconstitution after alpha-beta-depleted transplantation in children. As it was prepared, the TCRbeta library received unique molecular identifiers. TCRdb passed the PCR reads through MiXCR, listing each CDR3 protein once. The table records about 980,000 distinct CDR3 sequences, about 29% of them present only once. J was trimmed by 4 bases and V by 3 bases; bases with no gene match: 11. In germline, CDR1 is MNHEY, CDR2 SMNVEV (reference sequence). The CDR3 has 16 amino acids. The study, taken as a whole, reports: Fresh T-cell production supplied most of the T-cell counts and diversity seen one year after transplant.

This clonotype occurred a few times. Its antigen is not known. The TCR originated in a boy under two years old who had a stem cell transplant for SCID, so the T cells may come from the graft donor. This chain links TRBV27 with TRBJ1-2; 7 bases are shared with TRBD1. The sample in question was PBMCs, mostly from graft donor cells, obtained 360 days after TCRalphabeta/CD19-depleted stem cell transplant. The CDR3: CASSFSGDRASYGYTF. DNA for the CDR3: TGTGCCAGCAGTTTTTCCGGCGACAGGGCTAGCTATGGCTACACCTTC.